A single sample gave rise to the 7 T cell receptor beta chains below, sequenced in a study of blood T cells in healthy people across ages. A second PCR of about 7 to 12 cycles used a sample-barcoded 5' primer and a J-beta primer mix. In TCRdb, the 5' RACE reads were re-called with MiXCR into one record per CDR3 protein. The sample has around 1,700,000 distinct CDR3 sequences, 25% to 30% seen once. What was sequenced was blood. The source of these receptors is a woman aged 25 to 39 in good health.

This clonotype was counted a few times. The chain has TRBV11-2 and TRBJ2-2, with D perhaps matching TRBD1 or TRBD2 (5 bases each). The CDR3 totals 13 residues. Germline lookup yields CDR1 SGHAT and CDR2 FQNNGV. With 3 bases removed from V and 8 bases from J, the gap between germline ends came to 10 bases. CDR3 amino acids: CASSLGVAGELFF. CDR3 bases: TGTGCCAGCAGCTTGGGGGTGGCGGGGGAGCTGTTTTTT. The full variable domain, with the rest looked up from reference TRBV11-2 and TRBJ2-2, is EAGVAQSPRYKIIEKRQSVAFWCNPISGHATLYWYQQILGQGPKLLIQFQNNGVVDDSQLPKDRFSAERLKGVDSTLKIQPAKLEDSAVYLCASSLGVAGELFFGEGSRLTVL.

This clonotype was detected many times. The chain recombines TRBV5-5 with TRBJ2-6; TRBD1 agrees at 10 bases. J gave up 4 bases and V 2 bases, and 3 bases lay outside the gene matches. The CDR3 length is 16 residues. From germline, CDR1 is SGHKS and CDR2 YYEKEE (reference sequence). CDR3 in DNA: TGTGCCAGCAGCTTAGCGACAGGGGGCGGGGCCAACGTCCTGACTTTC. It yields the protein CASSLATGGGANVLTF.

This clonotype was counted ten times or more. This chain connects TRBV12-3 or TRBV12-4 to TRBJ2-7; D is undetermined. This CDR3 has 12 amino acids. Trimming took off 3 bases at V and 6 bases at J, with 9 bases between the two ends. CDR3 in DNA: TGTGCCAGCAGTTTGTCAGCGAGCGAGCAGTACTTC. As protein: CASSLSASEQYF.

This clonotype showed up many times. The chain combines TRBV7-6 with TRBJ2-1; D is possibly TRBD2 (6 bases). Deletions cut 1 base from V and 3 bases from J, with 10 bases between. The CDR3 totals 15 residues. Germline assignment: CDR1 SGHVS and CDR2 FNYEAQ. CDR3 DNA: TGTGCCAGCAGCTTAGAGTGGGGGGACTACAATGAGCAGTTCTTC. Residues: CASSLEWGDYNEQFF.

The sample holds many counts of this clonotype. The chain is built from TRBV20-1 and TRBJ2-1; possibly TRBD2 for D (5 bases). Germline V gene lookup returns CDR1 DFQATT and CDR2 SNEGSKA (reference sequence). The V and J ends lost 5 bases and 2 bases respectively, with 10 bases between them. The CDR3 has 13 amino acids. This CDR3 is CSAEDWAYNEQFF. In nucleotides, the CDR3 is TGCAGTGCTGAGGACTGGGCCTACAATGAGCAGTTCTTC.

The chain links TRBV3-1 to TRBJ2-7, with D perhaps TRBD1 or TRBD2 (7 bases each). Germline-derived CDR1 and CDR2 are LGHDT and YNNKEL (reference sequence). The CDR3 totals 14 residues. Trimming cost V 4 bases and J 5 bases, with 15 bases left between them. CDR3 protein: CASSPGTAGNEQYF. The CDR3 region has the DNA TGTGCCAGCAGCCCCGGGACAGCGGGGAACGAGCAGTACTTC.

This rearrangement joins TRBV28 to TRBJ2-5; 11 nucleotides match TRBD1. The CDR3 length is 16 residues. V lost 6 bases, J lost 5 bases, and 11 bases stayed unmatched. Germline V lookup: CDR1 MDHEN, CDR2 SYDVKM. This CDR3 is CASSQGQGALEETQYF. CDR3 in DNA: TGTGCCAGCAGCCAAGGACAGGGGGCTCTGGAGGAGACCCAGTACTTC.